This TCR beta chain was retrieved from a study of vaccination effects on CD4 cells after COVID-19 (dated by TCRdb to between 2020 and 2023). For the wider study: To identify antigen-specific CD4+ T cell clonotypes by their expansion, the ViraFEST assay first stimulated PBMC with viral peptide pools and then applied TCR sequencing. Across the study, the median time from the second dose to post-vaccine sampling was 72 days (range 14 to 241). Over 1.5 million PBMC per well were cultured with 10 ug/ml peptides in IMDM containing 5% human AB serum, about 9.7 IU/ml IL-2 and gentamicin. In both COVID-19 convalescent patients and infection-naive vaccine recipients, the study compared SARS-CoV-2 spike-specific CD4+ TCR repertoires from before mRNA vaccination with those from after it. Altogether, around 11 COVID-19 convalescent patients and a few SARS-CoV-2-naive healthy vaccine recipients made up the full study. Cultures from other donors in the study were sequenced with the Oncomine TCR Beta short-read assay on an Illumina iSeq 100. What the authors observed across the whole study: Limitations of the study were the small number of convalescent patients and the absence of early post-infection timepoints. Among healthy vaccine recipients, nearly all vaccine-induced clones were SARS-CoV-2 mono-reactive, and only 1 of 255 was cross-reactive with common cold coronaviruses. Marked clonal contraction was observed in both infection-induced and vaccine-induced clones at late post-vaccination timepoints, consistent with waning T cell responses.

About this clone: There is no known antigen for this receptor. Per-base quality was not reported, and no clone a single base away is much larger than it.

From the cysteine up to the phenylalanine, the CDR3 has a length of 12 residues. This entry keeps only the CDR3 DNA: 36 bases, framed from base 1. The germline V gene (reference sequence) sets CDR1 to MNHEY and CDR2 to SMNVEV. V is cut by 2 bases and J by 11 bases, and the space between the germline ends is 12 bases. After less than 13 days of culture, CD4+ T cells were isolated with the EasySep CD4+ T cell isolation kit. Participants received two doses of either the BNT162b2 or the mRNA-1273 mRNA SARS-CoV-2 vaccine. The absence of prior SARS-CoV-2 infection in healthy vaccine recipients was confirmed by negative nucleocapsid antibodies before and after vaccination. Half of the culture medium was replaced with fresh IL-2-containing medium on days 3 and 7. Unless noted otherwise, every peptide stimulation condition was grown in triplicate wells. PBMC were separated from whole blood using Ficoll-Paque Plus gradient centrifugation and were then either cryopreserved at -140C or used fresh. The QIAamp micro DNA kit was used to extract genomic DNA from the cultured CD4+ T cells.

The method was the immunoSEQ multiplex PCR assay. DNA from the cultured and isolated CD4+ T cells underwent TCR beta CDR3 sequencing. In the original analysis: Non-productive TCR sequences were removed, reads were trimmed to the CDR3 region, and CDR3s of at least 7 amino acids were retained. The MANAFEST web app was used to identify antigen-specific clonotypes by comparing expansion in peptide wells with expansion in reference cultures. Positive clones required FDR<0.05 expansion versus reference and all other wells, odds ratio above 5, and frequency above 0.1% in two replicate wells. Clonotypes significantly expanded in SARS-CoV-2 spike wells and in at least one common cold coronavirus spike condition were defined as cross-reactive. Levenshtein distance calculated with the stringdist R package was used to assess CDR3 similarity, and unrooted trees were constructed with ape in R 3.6.1. Held by TCRdb, this immuneACCESS table contains in-frame sequences only and omits some clones. Under half of the omission traces to an unresolved V gene where checked; the cause of the rest is unknown. V and J calls plus clone size are reproduced from that table; the DNA served to infer D and trimming. The sample table lists more than 35,000 clones, 55% to 85% of them with a count of one. The ten biggest clones cover 9.5% to 10% of the sample.

This TCR was sampled from a human donor who received a COVID-19 vaccine. Here the sequenced sample was CD4+ T cells from PBMCs cultured without peptide, taken after COVID-19 vaccination. The chain employs TRBV27 and TRBJ1-1; the D segment cannot be called with confidence. The base sequence is TGTGCCAGCAGTTTAGAGCCCCGCCAGGCTTTCTTT. It codes for CASSLEPRQAFF.